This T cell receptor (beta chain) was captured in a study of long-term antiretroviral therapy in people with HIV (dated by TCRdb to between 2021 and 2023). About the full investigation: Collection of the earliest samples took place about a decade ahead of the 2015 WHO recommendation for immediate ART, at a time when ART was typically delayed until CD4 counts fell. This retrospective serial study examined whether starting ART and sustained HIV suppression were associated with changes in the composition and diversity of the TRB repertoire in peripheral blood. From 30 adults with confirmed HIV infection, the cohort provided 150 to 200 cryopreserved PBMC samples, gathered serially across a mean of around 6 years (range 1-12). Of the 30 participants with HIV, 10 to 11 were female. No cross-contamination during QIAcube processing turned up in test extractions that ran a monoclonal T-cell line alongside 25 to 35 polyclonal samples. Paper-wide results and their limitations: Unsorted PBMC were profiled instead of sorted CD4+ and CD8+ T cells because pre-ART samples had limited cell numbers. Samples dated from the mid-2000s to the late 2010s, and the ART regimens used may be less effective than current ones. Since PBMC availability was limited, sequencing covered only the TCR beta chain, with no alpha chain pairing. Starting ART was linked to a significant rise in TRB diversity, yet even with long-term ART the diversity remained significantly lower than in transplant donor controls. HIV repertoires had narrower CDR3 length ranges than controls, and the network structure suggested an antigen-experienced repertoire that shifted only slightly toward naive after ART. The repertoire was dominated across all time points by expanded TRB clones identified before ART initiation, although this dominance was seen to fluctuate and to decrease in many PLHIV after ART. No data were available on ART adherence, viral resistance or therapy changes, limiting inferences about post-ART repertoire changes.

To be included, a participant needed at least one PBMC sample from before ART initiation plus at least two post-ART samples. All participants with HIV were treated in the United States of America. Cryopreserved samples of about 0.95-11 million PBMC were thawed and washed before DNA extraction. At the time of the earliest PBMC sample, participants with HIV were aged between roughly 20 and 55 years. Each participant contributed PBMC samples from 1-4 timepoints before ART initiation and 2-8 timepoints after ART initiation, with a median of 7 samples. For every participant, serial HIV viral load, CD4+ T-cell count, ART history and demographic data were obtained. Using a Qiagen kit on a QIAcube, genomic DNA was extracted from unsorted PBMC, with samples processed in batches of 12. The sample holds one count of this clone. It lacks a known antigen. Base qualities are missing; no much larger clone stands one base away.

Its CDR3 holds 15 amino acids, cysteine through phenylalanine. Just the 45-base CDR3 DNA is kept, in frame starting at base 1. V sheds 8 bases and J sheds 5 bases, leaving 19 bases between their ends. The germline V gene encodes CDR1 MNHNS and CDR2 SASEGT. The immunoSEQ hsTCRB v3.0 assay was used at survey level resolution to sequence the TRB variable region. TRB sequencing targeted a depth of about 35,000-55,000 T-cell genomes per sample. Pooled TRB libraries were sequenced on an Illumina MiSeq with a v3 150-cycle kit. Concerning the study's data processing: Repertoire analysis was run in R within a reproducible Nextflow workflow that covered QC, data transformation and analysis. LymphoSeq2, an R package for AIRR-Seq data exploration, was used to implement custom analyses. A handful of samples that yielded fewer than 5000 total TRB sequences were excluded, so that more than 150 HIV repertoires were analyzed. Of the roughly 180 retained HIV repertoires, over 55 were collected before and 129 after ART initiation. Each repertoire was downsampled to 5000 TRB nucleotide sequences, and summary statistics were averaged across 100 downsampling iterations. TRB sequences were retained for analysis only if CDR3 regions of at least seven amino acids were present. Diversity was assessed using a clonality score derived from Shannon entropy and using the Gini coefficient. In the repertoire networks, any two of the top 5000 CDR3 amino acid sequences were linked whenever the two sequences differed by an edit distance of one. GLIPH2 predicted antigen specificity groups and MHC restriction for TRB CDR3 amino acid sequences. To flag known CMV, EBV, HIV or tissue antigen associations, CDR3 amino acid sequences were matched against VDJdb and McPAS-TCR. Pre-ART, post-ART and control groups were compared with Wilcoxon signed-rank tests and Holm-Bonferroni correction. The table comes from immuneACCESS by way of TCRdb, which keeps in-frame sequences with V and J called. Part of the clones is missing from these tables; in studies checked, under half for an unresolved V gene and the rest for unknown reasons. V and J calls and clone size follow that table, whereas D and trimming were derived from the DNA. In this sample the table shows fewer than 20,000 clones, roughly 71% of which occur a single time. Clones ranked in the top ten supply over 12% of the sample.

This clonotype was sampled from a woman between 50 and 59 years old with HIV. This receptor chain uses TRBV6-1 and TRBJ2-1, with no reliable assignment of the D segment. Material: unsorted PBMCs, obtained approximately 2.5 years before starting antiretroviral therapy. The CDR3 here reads CASGPEFPWDNEQFF. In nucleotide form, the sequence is TGTGCCAGCGGCCCTGAATTCCCATGGGACAATGAGCAGTTCTTC.